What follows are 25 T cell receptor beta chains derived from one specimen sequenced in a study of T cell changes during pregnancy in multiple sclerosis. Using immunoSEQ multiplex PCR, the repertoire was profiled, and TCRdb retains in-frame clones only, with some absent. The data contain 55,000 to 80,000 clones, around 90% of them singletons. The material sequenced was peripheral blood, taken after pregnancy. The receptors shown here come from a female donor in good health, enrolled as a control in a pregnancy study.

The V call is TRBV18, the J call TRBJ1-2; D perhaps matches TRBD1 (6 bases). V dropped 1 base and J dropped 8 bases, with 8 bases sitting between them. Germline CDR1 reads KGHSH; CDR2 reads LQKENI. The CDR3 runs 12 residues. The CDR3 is CASSPQGDGYTF. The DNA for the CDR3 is TGTGCCAGCTCACCACAGGGGGACGGCTACACCTTC.

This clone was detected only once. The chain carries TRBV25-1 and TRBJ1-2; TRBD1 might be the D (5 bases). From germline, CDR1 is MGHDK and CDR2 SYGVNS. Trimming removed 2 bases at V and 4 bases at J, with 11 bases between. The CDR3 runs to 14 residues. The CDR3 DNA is TGTGCCAGCAGTGAAATAGGGACTAGCTATGGCTACACCTTC. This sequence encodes CASSEIGTSYGYTF.

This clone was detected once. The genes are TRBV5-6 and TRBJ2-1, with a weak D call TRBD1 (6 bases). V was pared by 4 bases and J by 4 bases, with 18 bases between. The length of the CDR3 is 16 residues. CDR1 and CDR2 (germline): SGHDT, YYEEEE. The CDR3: CASSTRQGRSYNEQFF. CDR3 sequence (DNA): TGTGCCAGCAGCACCCGGCAGGGGCGCTCTTACAATGAGCAGTTCTTC.

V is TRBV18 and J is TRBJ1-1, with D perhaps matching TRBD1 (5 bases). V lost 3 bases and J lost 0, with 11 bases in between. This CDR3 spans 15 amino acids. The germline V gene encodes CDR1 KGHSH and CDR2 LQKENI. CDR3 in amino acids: CASSPSRGMNTEAFF. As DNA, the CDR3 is TGTGCCAGCTCACCCTCCCGGGGGATGAACACTGAAGCTTTCTTT.

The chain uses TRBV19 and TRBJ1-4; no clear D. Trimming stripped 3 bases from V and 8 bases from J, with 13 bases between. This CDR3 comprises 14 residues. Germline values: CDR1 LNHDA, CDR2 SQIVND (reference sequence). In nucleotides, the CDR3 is TGTGCCAGTAGTATCCCCGGGGTGGTGGAAAAACTGTTTTTT. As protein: CASSIPGVVEKLFF.

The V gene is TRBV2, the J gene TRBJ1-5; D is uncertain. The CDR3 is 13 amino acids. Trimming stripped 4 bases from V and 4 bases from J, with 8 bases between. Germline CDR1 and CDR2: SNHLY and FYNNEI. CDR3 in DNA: TGTGCCAGCAGTGGCGGCGGGAATCAGCCCCAGCATTTT. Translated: CASSGGGNQPQHF.

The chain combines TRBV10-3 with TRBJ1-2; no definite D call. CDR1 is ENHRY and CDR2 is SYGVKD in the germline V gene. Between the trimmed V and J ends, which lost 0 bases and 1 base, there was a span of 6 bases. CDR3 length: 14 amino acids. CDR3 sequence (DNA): TGTGCCATCAGTGAGTCCAGACATAACTATGGCTACACCTTC. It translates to CAISESRHNYGYTF.

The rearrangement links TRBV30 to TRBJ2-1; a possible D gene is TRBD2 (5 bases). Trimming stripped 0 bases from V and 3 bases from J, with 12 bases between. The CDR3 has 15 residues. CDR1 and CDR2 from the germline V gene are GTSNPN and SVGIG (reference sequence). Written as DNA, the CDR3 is TGTGCCTGGAGTGTTGGGCGGAGGCTCTACAATGAGCAGTTCTTC. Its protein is CAWSVGRRLYNEQFF.

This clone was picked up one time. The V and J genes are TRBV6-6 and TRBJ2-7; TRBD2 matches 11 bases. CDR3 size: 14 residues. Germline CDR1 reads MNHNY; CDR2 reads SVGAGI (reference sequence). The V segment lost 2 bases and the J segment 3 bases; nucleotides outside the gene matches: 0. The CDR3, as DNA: TGTGCCAGCAGTTACGGGACTAGCGGCTACGAGCAGTACTTC. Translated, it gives CASSYGTSGYEQYF.

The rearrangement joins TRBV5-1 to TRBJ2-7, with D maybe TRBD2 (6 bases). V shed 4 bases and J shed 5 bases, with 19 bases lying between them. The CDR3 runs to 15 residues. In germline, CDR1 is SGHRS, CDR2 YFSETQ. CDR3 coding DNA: TGCGCCAGCAGCCTACCTGGGACTGAGGCCCACGAGCAGTACTTC. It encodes CASSLPGTEAHEQYF. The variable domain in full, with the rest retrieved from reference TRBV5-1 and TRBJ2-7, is KAGVTQTPRYLIKTRGQQVTLSCSPISGHRSVSWYQQTPGQGLQFLFEYFSETQRNKGNFPGRFSGRQFSNSRSEMNVSTLELGDSALYLCASSLPGTEAHEQYFGPGTRLTVT.

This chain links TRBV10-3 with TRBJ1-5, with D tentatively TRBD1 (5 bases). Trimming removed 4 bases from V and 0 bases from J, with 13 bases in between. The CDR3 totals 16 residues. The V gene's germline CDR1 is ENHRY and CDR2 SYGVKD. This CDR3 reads CAISAGEAHSNQPQHF. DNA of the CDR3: TGTGCCATCAGTGCGGGGGAGGCCCATAGCAATCAGCCCCAGCATTTT.

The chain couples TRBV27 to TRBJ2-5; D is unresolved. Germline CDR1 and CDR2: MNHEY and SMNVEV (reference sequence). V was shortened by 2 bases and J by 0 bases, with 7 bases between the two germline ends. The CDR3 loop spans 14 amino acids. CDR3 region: CASSLMADQETQYF. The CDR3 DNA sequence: TGTGCCAGCAGTTTAATGGCGGACCAAGAGACCCAGTACTTC.

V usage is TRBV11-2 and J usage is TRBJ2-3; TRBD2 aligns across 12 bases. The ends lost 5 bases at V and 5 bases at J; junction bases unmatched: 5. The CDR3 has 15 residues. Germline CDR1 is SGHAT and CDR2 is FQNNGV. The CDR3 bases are TGTGCCAGCAGCACAGGACTAGCGGGGAGAGATACGCAGTATTTT. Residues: CASSTGLAGRDTQYF.

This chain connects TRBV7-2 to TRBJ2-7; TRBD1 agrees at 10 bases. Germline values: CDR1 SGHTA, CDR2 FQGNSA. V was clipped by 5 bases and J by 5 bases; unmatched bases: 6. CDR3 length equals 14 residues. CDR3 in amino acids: CASSIRDRGDEQYF. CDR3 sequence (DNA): TGTGCCAGCAGCATCCGGGACAGGGGAGACGAGCAGTACTTC.

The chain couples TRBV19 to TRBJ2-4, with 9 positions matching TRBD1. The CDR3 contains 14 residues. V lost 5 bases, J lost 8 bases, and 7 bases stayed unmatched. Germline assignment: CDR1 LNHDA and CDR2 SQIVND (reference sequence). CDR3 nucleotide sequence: TGTGCCAGTAGTCCCCTCCGGACAGGGGACATTCAGTACTTC. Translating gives CASSPLRTGDIQYF.

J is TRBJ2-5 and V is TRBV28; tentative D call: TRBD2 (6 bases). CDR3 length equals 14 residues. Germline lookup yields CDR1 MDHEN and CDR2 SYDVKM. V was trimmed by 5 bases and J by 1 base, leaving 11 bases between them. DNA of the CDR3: TGTGCCAGCAGTCTTAGGGACTTCCAAGAGACCCAGTACTTC. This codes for CASSLRDFQETQYF.

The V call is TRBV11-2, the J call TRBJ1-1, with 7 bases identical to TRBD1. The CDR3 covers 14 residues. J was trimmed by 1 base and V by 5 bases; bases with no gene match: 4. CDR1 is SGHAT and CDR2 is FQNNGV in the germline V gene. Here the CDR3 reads CASSPRDRNTEAFF. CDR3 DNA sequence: TGTGCCAGCAGCCCCCGGGACAGGAACACTGAAGCTTTCTTT. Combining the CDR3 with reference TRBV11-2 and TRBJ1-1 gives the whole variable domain EAGVAQSPRYKIIEKRQSVAFWCNPISGHATLYWYQQILGQGPKLLIQFQNNGVVDDSQLPKDRFSAERLKGVDSTLKIQPAKLEDSAVYLCASSPRDRNTEAFFGQGTRLTVV.

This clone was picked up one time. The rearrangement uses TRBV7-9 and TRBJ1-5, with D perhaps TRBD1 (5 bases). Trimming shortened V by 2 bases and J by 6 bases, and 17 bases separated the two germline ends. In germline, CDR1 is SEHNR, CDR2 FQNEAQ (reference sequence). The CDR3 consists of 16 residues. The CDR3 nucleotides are TGTGCCAGCAGCTTATGGCTGGGGGGTAACGGTCAGCCCCAGCATTTT. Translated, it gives CASSLWLGGNGQPQHF.

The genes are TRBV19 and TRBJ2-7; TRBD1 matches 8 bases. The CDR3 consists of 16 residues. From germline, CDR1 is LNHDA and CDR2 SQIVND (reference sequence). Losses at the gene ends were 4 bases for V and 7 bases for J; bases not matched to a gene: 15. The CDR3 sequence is CASSKRSRTGSREQYF. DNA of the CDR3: TGTGCCAGTAGTAAACGGTCACGGACAGGGTCGAGGGAGCAGTACTTC.

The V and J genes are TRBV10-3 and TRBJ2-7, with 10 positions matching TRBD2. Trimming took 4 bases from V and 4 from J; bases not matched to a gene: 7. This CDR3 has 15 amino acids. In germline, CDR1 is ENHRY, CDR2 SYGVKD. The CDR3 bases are TGTGCCATCAGTGCCTCATCACTAGCGGGATACGAGCAGTACTTC. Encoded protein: CAISASSLAGYEQYF.

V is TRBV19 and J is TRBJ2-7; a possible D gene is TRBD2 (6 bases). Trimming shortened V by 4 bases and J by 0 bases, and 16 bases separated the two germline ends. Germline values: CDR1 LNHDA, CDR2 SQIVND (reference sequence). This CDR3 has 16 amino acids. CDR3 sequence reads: CASSTPPGLGSYEQYF. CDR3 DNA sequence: TGTGCCAGTAGTACTCCTCCGGGACTCGGCTCCTACGAGCAGTACTTC.

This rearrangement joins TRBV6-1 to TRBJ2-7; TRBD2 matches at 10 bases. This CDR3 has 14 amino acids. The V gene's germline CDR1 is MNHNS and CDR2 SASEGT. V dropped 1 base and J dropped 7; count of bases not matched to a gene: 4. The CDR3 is CASSEVTSGAEQYF. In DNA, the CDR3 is TGTGCCAGCAGTGAAGTTACTAGCGGGGCGGAGCAGTACTTC.

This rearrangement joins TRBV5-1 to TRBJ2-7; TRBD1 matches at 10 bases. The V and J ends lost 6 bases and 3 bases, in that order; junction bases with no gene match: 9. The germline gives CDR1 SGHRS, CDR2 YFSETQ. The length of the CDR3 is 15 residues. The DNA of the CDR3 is TGCGCCAGCACCCTCGGGGACAGGGGAGACTACGAGCAGTACTTC. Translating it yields CASTLGDRGDYEQYF. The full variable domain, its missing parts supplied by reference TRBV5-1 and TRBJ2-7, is KAGVTQTPRYLIKTRGQQVTLSCSPISGHRSVSWYQQTPGQGLQFLFEYFSETQRNKGNFPGRFSGRQFSNSRSEMNVSTLELGDSALYLCASTLGDRGDYEQYFGPGTRLTVT.

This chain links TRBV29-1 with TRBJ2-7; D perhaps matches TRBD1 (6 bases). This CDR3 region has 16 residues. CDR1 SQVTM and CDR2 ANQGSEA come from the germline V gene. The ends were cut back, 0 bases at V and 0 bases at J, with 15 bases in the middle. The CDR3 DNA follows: TGCAGCGTTGAAGAGCTGACAGGCCCAAGCTCCTACGAGCAGTACTTC. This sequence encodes CSVEELTGPSSYEQYF.

Here the CDR3 reads CAGGGDYGYTF. In nucleotides, the CDR3 is TGTGCCGGAGGGGGCGACTATGGCTACACCTTC. The chain combines TRBV30 with TRBJ1-2; TRBD1 agrees at 7 bases. The V segment lost 8 bases and the J segment 3 bases; nucleotides outside the gene matches: 3. Germline values: CDR1 GTSNPN, CDR2 SVGIG (reference sequence). The CDR3 runs 11 residues.